The next 9 T cell receptor beta chains were all read from a single sample in a study of cytomegalovirus exposure and HLA in healthy donors (dated by TCRdb to 2015 to 2018). The library was obtained by the immunoSEQ multiplex PCR assay. A mixture of 60 forward primers for TCR Vbeta segments and 13 reverse primers for TCR Jbeta segments was used in the multiplex PCR. The immuneACCESS repertoire file appears here via TCRdb, limited to in-frame rearrangements. These files lack a portion of the clones; in checked studies, under half of the deficit traces to unresolved V genes, and the cause of the others is not known. For this sample, the table gives 200,000 to 250,000 clones. About 1% of the sample is taken by the ten largest. Sequenced sample: PBMCs. The receptors derive from a girl aged 2 to 10 in good health and CMV-seropositive.

The chain recombines TRBV2 with TRBJ2-1, with 10 nucleotides matching TRBD2. The CDR3 runs to 18 residues. The V segment lost 4 bases and the J segment 5 bases; nucleotides outside the gene matches: 14. Germline V gene sequence: CDR1 SNHLY, CDR2 FYNNEI. CDR3 DNA: TGTGCCAGCAGTGTTAGGGCTAGCGGGAGCGGTTTAAACAATGAGCAGTTCTTC. Translated: CASSVRASGSGLNNEQFF.

V gene TRBV6-1 combines with J gene TRBJ2-7, with a possible D match to TRBD2 (5 bases). V lost 3 bases to trimming and J lost 0 bases, with 9 bases between them. The CDR3 is made up of 14 amino acids. Germline V gene sequence: CDR1 MNHNS, CDR2 SASEGT. CDR3 nucleotides: TGTGCCAGCAGTGACCGTGGGAGCTCCTACGAGCAGTACTTC. This gives the protein CASSDRGSSYEQYF.

This chain uses TRBV28 with TRBJ2-1, with 9 nucleotides matching TRBD2. CDR1 and CDR2 from the germline V gene are MDHEN and SYDVKM. The ends lost 6 bases at V and 6 bases at J; junction bases unmatched: 15. The CDR3 sequence is 17 residues long. For the CDR3, the DNA is TGTGCCAGCAGCCTCCTGACTAGCGGAGCCCTTGGCAATGAGCAGTTCTTC. Translated, it gives CASSLLTSGALGNEQFF.

This chain links TRBV18 with TRBJ2-1, with TRBD2 identical over 10 bases. V dropped 1 base and J dropped 6; count of bases not matched to a gene: 18. The germline V gene encodes CDR1 KGHSH and CDR2 LQKENI. CDR3 length: 20 amino acids. Here the CDR3 reads CASSPRPSGRRMGGTNEQFF. The CDR3 region has the DNA TGTGCCAGCTCACCACGTCCTAGCGGGAGAAGGATGGGGGGGACCAATGAGCAGTTCTTC. Full variable domain (rest looked up from reference TRBV18 and TRBJ2-1): NAGVMQNPRHLVRRRGQEARLRCSPMKGHSHVYWYRQLPEEGLKFMVYLQKENIIDESGMPKERFSAEFPKEGPSILRIQQVVRGDSAAYFCASSPRPSGRRMGGTNEQFFGPGTRLTVL.

CDR3: CASRGTATYEQYF. For the CDR3, the DNA is TGTGCCAGCAGGGGGACAGCAACCTACGAGCAGTACTTC. V gene TRBV25-1 combines with J gene TRBJ2-7; TRBD1 matches at 7 bases. The CDR3 loop spans 13 amino acids. J was trimmed by 2 bases and V by 6 bases; bases with no gene match: 4. Germline lookup yields CDR1 MGHDK and CDR2 SYGVNS.

V gene TRBV6-4 combines with J gene TRBJ2-1, with 9 bases lining up with TRBD2. Germline CDR1 reads MRHNA; CDR2 reads SNTAGT. The CDR3 has 15 residues. J gave up 9 bases and V 3 bases, and 9 bases lay outside the gene matches. CDR3 nucleotide sequence: TGTGCCAGCAGTGATGGTAGCGGGAGCTTGCGTGAGCAGTTCTTC. Translating gives CASSDGSGSLREQFF.

Remarks on this clone: Other DNA sequences in the sample encode the same CDR3. The V gene is TRBV5-1, the J gene TRBJ2-2, with 8 bases fitting TRBD1. This CDR3 has 15 amino acids. With 3 bases clipped from V and 4 bases from J, the junction kept 5 bases outside the gene matches. Germline CDR1 SGHRS, CDR2 YFSETQ. CDR3 residues: CASSSGQGGTGELFF. The CDR3 coding sequence is TGCGCCAGCAGCTCAGGACAGGGAGGCACCGGGGAGCTGTTTTTT.

This rearrangement joins TRBV6-5 to TRBJ1-6; D is ambiguous. The V and J ends lost 4 bases and 4 bases respectively, with 11 bases between them. The CDR3 is made up of 15 amino acids. CDR1 is MNHEY and CDR2 is SVGAGI in the germline V gene. The CDR3 nucleotides read TGTGCCAGCAGTTCAGCGGACGGATATAATTCACCCCTCCACTTT. Encoded protein: CASSSADGYNSPLHF.

The rearrangement uses TRBV6-5 and TRBJ2-7; D is undetermined. Between the trimmed V and J ends, which lost 0 bases and 4 bases, there was a span of 13 bases. Germline V gives CDR1 MNHEY, CDR2 SVGAGI. The CDR3 sequence is 15 residues long. The CDR3 DNA reads TGTGCCAGCAGTTACTCCGAGACTGGGTTATACGAGCAGTACTTC. This translates into CASSYSETGLYEQYF.